The clone carrying this T cell receptor (beta chain) was recorded at least ten times. This entry is derived from a study of regulatory T cells in long-lasting Graves disease. As to time point: persistent/refractory GD, antithyroid drugs over 5 years with positive TRAb. Extracted RNA from PBMCs served as the source of the TCR library. Trimming left V 1 base short and J 13 bases short, with 10 bases between. From germline, CDR1 is MDHEN and CDR2 SYDVKM. CDR3 size: 11 residues. Through Arm-PCR of CDR3 regions and iRepertoire HTBI primers, TCR beta libraries were built. A single record per CDR3 protein comes from TCRdb applying MiXCR to the multiplex PCR reads. The data show 600,000 to 850,000 distinct CDR3 sequences, approximately 31% seen once.

This sequence originates from a female donor with Graves disease. The specimen was peripheral blood mononuclear cells (PBMCs), collected when the disease was refractory, from a patient treated with antithyroid drugs. The chain joins TRBV28 to TRBJ1-2; D unclear. The CDR3 DNA follows: TGTGCCAGCAGTTTATTATCCCGCCTCACCTTC. This translates into CASSLLSRLTF.